What follows describes a single T cell receptor (beta chain). Its antigen is as yet unknown. PCR used 60 Vbeta primers and 13 Jbeta primers. The repertoire was sequenced with immunoSEQ multiplex PCR; TCRdb's copy has only in-frame clones and lacks some. The sample carries more than 150,000 clones, roughly 80% recorded once. V was pared by 10 bases and J by 3 bases, with 15 bases between. The CDR3 runs to 13 residues. Germline CDR1 MNHNS, CDR2 SASEGT. The record originates from a study of cytomegalovirus exposure and HLA in healthy donors. Study summary: About 85 million unique TCR sequences came from HLA-typed donors in an early release. The study's findings and limits: Most TCR sequences showed up rarely, but some public TCRs showed up in many donors. Sequencing likely produced, as an artifact, a cluster of highly shared sequence variants.

This chain connects TRBV6-1 to TRBJ1-1; a possible D gene is TRBD1 (5 bases). The sequencing sample was made of PBMCs. The receptor was derived from a boy between 2 and 15 years old in good health and CMV-seronegative. CDR3 bases: TGTGCCATCAAAATAACGGGGGACACTGAAGCTTTCTTT. It codes for CAIKITGDTEAFF.